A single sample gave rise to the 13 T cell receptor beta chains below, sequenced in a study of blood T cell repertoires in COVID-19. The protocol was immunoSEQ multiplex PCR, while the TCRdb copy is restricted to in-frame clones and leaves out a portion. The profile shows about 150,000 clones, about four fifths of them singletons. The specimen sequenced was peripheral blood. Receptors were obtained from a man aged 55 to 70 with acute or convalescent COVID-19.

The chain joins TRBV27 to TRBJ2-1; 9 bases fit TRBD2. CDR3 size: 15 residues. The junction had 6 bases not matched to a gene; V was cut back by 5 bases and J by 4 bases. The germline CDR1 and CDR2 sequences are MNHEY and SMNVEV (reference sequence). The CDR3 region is CASSRAGGRYNEQFF. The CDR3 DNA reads TGTGCCAGCAGTCGAGCGGGGGGACGTTACAATGAGCAGTTCTTC.

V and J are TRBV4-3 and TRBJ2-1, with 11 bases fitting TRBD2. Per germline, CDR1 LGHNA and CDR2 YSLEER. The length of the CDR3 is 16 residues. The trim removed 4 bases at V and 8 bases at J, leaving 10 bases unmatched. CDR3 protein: CASSPRVSGGADEQFF. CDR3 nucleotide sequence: TGCGCCAGCAGCCCAAGAGTTAGCGGGGGGGCAGATGAGCAGTTCTTC.

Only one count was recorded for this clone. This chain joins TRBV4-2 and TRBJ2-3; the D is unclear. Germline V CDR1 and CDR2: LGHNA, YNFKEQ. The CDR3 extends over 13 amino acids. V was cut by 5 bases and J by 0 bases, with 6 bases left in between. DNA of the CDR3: TGTGCCAGCAGCGTTACTAGCACAGATACGCAGTATTTT. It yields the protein CASSVTSTDTQYF.

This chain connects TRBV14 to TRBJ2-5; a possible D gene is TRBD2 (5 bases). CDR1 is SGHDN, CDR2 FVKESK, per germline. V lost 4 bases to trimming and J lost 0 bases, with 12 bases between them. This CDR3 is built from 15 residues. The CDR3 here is CASSPDLTNQETQYF. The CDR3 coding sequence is TGTGCCAGCAGCCCAGACCTGACTAACCAAGAGACCCAGTACTTC.

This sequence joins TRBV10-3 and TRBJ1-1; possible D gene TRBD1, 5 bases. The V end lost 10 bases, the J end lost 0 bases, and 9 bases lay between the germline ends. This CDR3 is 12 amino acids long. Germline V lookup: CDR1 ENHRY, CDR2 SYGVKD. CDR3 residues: CATQELNTEAFF. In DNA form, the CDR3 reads TGTGCCACACAGGAGCTGAACACTGAAGCTTTCTTT.

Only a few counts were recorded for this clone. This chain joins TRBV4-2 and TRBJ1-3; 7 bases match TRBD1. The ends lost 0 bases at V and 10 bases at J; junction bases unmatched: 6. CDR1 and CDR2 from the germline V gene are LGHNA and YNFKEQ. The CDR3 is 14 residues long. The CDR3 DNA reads TGTGCCAGCAGCCAAGAGGGACAGCGCCCGACCATATATTTT. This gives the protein CASSQEGQRPTIYF.

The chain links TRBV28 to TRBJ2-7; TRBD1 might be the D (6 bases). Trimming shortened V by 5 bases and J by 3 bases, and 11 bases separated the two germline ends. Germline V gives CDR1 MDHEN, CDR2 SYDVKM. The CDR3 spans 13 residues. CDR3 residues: CASSPTGFYEQYF. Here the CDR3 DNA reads TGTGCCAGCAGTCCGACAGGCTTCTACGAGCAGTACTTC.

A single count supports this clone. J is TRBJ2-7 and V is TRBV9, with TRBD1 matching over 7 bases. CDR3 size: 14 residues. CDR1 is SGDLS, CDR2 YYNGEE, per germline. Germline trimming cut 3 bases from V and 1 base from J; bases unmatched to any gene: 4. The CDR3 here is CASSAGQVSYEQYF. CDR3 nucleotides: TGTGCCAGCAGCGCCGGACAGGTGTCCTACGAGCAGTACTTC.

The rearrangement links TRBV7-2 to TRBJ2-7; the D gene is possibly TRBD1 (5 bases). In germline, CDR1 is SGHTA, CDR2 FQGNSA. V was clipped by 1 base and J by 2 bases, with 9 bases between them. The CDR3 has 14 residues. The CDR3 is CASSLGGQTYEQYF. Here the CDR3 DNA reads TGTGCCAGCAGCTTAGGGGGCCAGACCTACGAGCAGTACTTC.

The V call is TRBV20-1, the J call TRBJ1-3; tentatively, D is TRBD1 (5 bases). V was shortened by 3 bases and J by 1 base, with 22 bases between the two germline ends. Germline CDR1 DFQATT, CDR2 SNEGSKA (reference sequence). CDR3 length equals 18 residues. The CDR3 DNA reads TGCAGTGCTAGTCGCGGGGGGGTTATAGGGTGGTCTGGAAACACCATATATTTT. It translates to CSASRGGVIGWSGNTIYF.

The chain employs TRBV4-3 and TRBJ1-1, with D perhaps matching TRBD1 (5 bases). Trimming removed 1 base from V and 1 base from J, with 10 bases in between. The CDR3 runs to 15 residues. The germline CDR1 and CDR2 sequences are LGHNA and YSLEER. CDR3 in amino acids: CASSQGAGGNTEAFF. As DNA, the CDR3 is TGCGCCAGCAGCCAAGGGGCGGGGGGGAACACTGAAGCTTTCTTT.

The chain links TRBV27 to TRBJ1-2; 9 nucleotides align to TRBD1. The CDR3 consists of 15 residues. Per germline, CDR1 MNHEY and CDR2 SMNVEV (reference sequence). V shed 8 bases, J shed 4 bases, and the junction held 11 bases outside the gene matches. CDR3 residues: CASGPQGAIVYGYTF. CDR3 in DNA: TGTGCCAGCGGCCCACAGGGGGCAATCGTCTATGGCTACACCTTC.

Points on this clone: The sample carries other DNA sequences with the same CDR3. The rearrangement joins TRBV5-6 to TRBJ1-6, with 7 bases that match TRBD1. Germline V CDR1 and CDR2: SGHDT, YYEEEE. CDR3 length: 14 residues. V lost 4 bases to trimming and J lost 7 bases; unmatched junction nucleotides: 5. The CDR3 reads CASSPGTANSPLHF. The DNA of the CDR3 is TGTGCCAGCAGCCCCGGGACAGCCAATTCACCCCTCCACTTT. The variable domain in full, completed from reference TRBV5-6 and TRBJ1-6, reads DAGVTQSPTHLIKTRGQQVTLRCSPKSGHDTVSWYQQALGQGPQFIFQYYEEEERQRGNFPDRFSGHQFPNYSSELNVNALLLGDSALYLCASSPGTANSPLHFGNGTRLTVT.